The 26 T cell receptor beta chains in this list originate from one sample, sequenced in a study of blood T cell dynamics during melanoma immunotherapy. Time point meaning: week 3, after first cycle of checkpoint inhibitor. Assay: immunoSEQ multiplex PCR; the TCRdb copy retains only in-frame clones and omits some. Among roughly 14,000 clones listed, around 88% were seen once. Material: blood, obtained from a patient treated with checkpoint blockade. The receptors derive from a human donor with melanoma.

The chain carries TRBV11-2 and TRBJ1-3; TRBD1 might be the D (5 bases). V was clipped by 3 bases and J by 7 bases, with 10 bases between them. CDR3 length: 13 residues. Per the germline V gene, CDR1 is SGHAT and CDR2 is FQNNGV. The CDR3 is CASSLTEGNTIYF. As DNA, the CDR3 is TGTGCCAGCAGCTTGACAGAGGGGAACACCATATATTTT.

V gene TRBV19 combines with J gene TRBJ2-6, with no clear D. Trimming left V 6 bases short and J 4 bases short, with 13 bases between. Per the germline V gene, CDR1 is LNHDA and CDR2 is SQIVND (reference sequence). This CDR3 has 15 residues. The CDR3 DNA is TGTGCCAGTAGCCCCCTAAGCTTAGGGGCCAACGTCCTGACTTTC. Encoded protein: CASSPLSLGANVLTF.

The V and J genes are TRBV2 and TRBJ2-7; TRBD1 agrees at 10 bases. Germline V gives CDR1 SNHLY, CDR2 FYNNEI. V dropped 5 bases and J dropped 3; count of bases not matched to a gene: 7. This CDR3 has 15 residues. CDR3 sequence (DNA): TGTGCCAGCAGTTACCGTGGACAGGGGGGCTACGAGCAGTACTTC. It encodes CASSYRGQGGYEQYF. Drawing the rest from reference TRBV2 and TRBJ2-7, the complete variable domain is EPEVTQTPSHQVTQMGQEVILRCVPISNHLYFYWYRQILGQKVEFLVSFYNNEISEKSEIFDDQFSVERPDGSNFTLKIRSTKLEDSAMYFCASSYRGQGGYEQYFGPGTRLTVT.

This chain connects TRBV5-1 to TRBJ2-1; D is possibly TRBD2 (6 bases). Germline CDR1 and CDR2: SGHRS and YFSETQ. The CDR3 length is 16 residues. Deletions cut 4 bases from V and 0 bases from J, with 14 bases between. Here the CDR3 reads CASSQIAVSSYNEQFF. CDR3 nucleotides: TGCGCCAGCAGCCAGATAGCGGTCAGCTCCTACAATGAGCAGTTCTTC.

This chain uses TRBV5-5 with TRBJ2-7; D remains ambiguous. The CDR3 has 14 amino acids. Trimming left V 1 base short and J 4 bases short, with 12 bases between. Germline V lookup: CDR1 SGHKS, CDR2 YYEKEE (reference sequence). The CDR3 coding sequence is TGTGCCAGCAGCTTGAGGTCCGAGTGGTACGAGCAGTACTTC. Its protein is CASSLRSEWYEQYF.

The rearrangement joins TRBV28 to TRBJ2-3; D is unclear. Germline V gene lookup returns CDR1 MDHEN and CDR2 SYDVKM. V lost 0 bases and J lost 5, with 3 bases in between. This CDR3 spans 12 amino acids. The DNA of the CDR3 is TGTGCCAGCAGTTTATGGAAAGATACGCAGTATTTT. This encodes CASSLWKDTQYF.

CDR3 sequence (DNA): TGTGCCAGCAGCCAAGACCTAGGCTGGGGAGAGCAGTACTTC. It yields the protein CASSQDLGWGEQYF. J is TRBJ2-5 and V is TRBV14, with D possibly being TRBD2 (5 bases). This CDR3 is 14 amino acids long. Germline V gene lookup returns CDR1 SGHDN and CDR2 FVKESK. The V end was cut by 0 bases, the J end by 11 bases, with 16 bases between.

This clone occurred once. This chain links TRBV6-1 with TRBJ2-7, with D maybe TRBD1 (5 bases). This CDR3 has 15 residues. Trimming removed 7 bases at V and 2 bases at J, with 18 bases between. The germline V gene encodes CDR1 MNHNS and CDR2 SASEGT. CDR3 sequence: CASTPVGARPYEQYF. CDR3 in DNA: TGTGCCAGCACCCCAGTAGGGGCCCGCCCCTACGAGCAGTACTTC.

As to this clone: Germline and junction disagree at one end, which may indicate a read error. The chain is built from TRBV7-7 and TRBJ2-4; TRBD1 matches at 7 bases. Germline CDR1 reads SSHAT; CDR2 reads FNYEAQ (reference sequence). The CDR3 has 18 residues. CDR3 amino acids: CASSSRQGRVLAKNIQYF. The CDR3 nucleotides are TGTGCTAGCAGCTCACGACAGGGTAGGGTACTAGCCAAAAACATTCAGTACTTC.

The CDR3 region has the DNA TGTGCCAGCAGTGAGGGGTGGAGGCGTGAGCAGTTCTTC. Translation: CASSEGWRREQFF. V is TRBV25-1 and J is TRBJ2-1, with D possibly being TRBD2 (5 bases). V lost 3 bases, J lost 9 bases, and 12 bases lay in between. Germline CDR1 reads MGHDK; CDR2 reads SYGVNS. This CDR3 region has 13 residues.

The chain links TRBV7-2 to TRBJ1-2; D is undetermined. CDR1 SGHTA and CDR2 FQGNSA come from the germline V gene. V gave up 1 base and J gave up 0 bases, with 3 bases separating them. This CDR3 has 13 amino acids. CDR3 amino acids: CASSLDANYGYTF. CDR3 sequence (DNA): TGTGCCAGCAGCTTAGACGCTAACTATGGCTACACCTTC.

This chain uses TRBV18 with TRBJ1-2; the match to TRBD1 covers 8 bases. Germline assignment: CDR1 KGHSH and CDR2 LQKENI. V shed 4 bases, J shed 4 bases, and the junction held 11 bases outside the gene matches. There are 16 residues in the CDR3. CDR3: CASSHKDRVEGYGYTF. CDR3 DNA sequence: TGTGCCAGCTCACACAAGGACAGGGTAGAGGGCTATGGCTACACCTTC.

The rearrangement joins TRBV9 to TRBJ2-1; 11 nucleotides agree with TRBD2. CDR1 is SGDLS, CDR2 YYNGEE, per germline. The CDR3 covers 15 residues. V was clipped by 0 bases and J by 7 bases; unmatched bases: 3. In DNA form, the CDR3 reads TGTGCCAGCAGCGTAGAACTAGCGGGAGTAAATGAGCAGTTCTTC. This sequence encodes CASSVELAGVNEQFF.

The chain combines TRBV7-2 with TRBJ2-7; 9 bases are shared with TRBD1. Germline V gene sequence: CDR1 SGHTA, CDR2 FQGNSA. The CDR3 is made up of 14 amino acids. Trimming cost V 3 bases and J 1 base; bases outside gene matches: 1. The CDR3 loop reads CASSLTGGSYEQYF. The CDR3, as DNA: TGTGCCAGCAGCTTGACAGGGGGTTCCTACGAGCAGTACTTC.

The chain links TRBV4-3 to TRBJ1-6; D not resolved. V gave up 0 bases and J gave up 8 bases, with 17 bases separating them. Germline V gene sequence: CDR1 LGHNA, CDR2 YSLEER. The CDR3 loop spans 17 amino acids. CDR3 amino acids: CASSQDYTSLGDSPLHF. CDR3 bases: TGCGCCAGCAGCCAAGATTATACCTCGCTTGGTGATTCACCCCTCCACTTT.

V usage is TRBV7-9 and J usage is TRBJ1-2, with 8 bases that match TRBD1. CDR3 length equals 13 residues. V shed 5 bases, J shed 8 bases, and the junction held 7 bases outside the gene matches. Germline CDR1 and CDR2: SEHNR and FQNEAQ (reference sequence). Here the CDR3 reads CASSPDRAEGYTF. In DNA, the CDR3 is TGTGCCAGCAGCCCGGACAGGGCGGAGGGCTACACCTTC.

This clone came up once. The chain couples TRBV5-4 to TRBJ2-7, with a weak D call TRBD2 (6 bases). This CDR3 spans 14 amino acids. CDR1 and CDR2 from the germline V gene are SGHNT and YYREEE (reference sequence). CDR3 bases: TGTGCTATAACCCGGGGAGGAGGGCCCTACGAGCAGTACTTC. Its protein product is CAITRGGGPYEQYF.

CDR3 loop: CASSTEGPSNSPLHF. As DNA, the CDR3 is TGTGCCAGCAGTACGGAGGGCCCCTCTAATTCACCCCTCCACTTT. The J gene is TRBJ1-6, the V gene TRBV28; no clear D. This CDR3 region has 15 residues. Between the trimmed V and J ends, which lost 5 bases and 6 bases, there was a span of 14 bases. Germline V gene lookup returns CDR1 MDHEN and CDR2 SYDVKM.

The chain combines TRBV6-1 with TRBJ1-5, with 8 bases fitting TRBD1. J gave up 5 bases and V 7 bases, and 10 bases lay outside the gene matches. Germline lookup yields CDR1 MNHNS and CDR2 SASEGT. CDR3 length equals 15 residues. The chain's CDR3 is CASMRTGRLDQPQHF. The CDR3 DNA reads as TGTGCCAGCATGAGGACAGGGAGGCTCGATCAGCCCCAGCATTTT.

The gene calls are TRBV6-6 and TRBJ2-7, with 7 bases identical to TRBD2. From germline, CDR1 is MNHNY and CDR2 SVGAGI (reference sequence). Trimming at V came to 4 bases and at J to 7 bases, leaving 10 bases not matched to a gene. The CDR3 runs to 14 residues. CDR3 region: CASSSLTSSREQYF. CDR3 sequence (DNA): TGTGCCAGCAGTTCCCTGACTAGCTCGAGGGAGCAGTACTTC.

This sequence joins TRBV6-5 and TRBJ2-7, with TRBD2 identical over 11 bases. The CDR3 totals 15 residues. Germline V gene data show CDR1 as MNHEY and CDR2 as SVGAGI. Trimming removed 4 bases from V and 1 base from J; junction bases left unmatched: 3. The CDR3: CASSSSGRISYEQYF. CDR3 DNA: TGTGCCAGCAGTTCTAGCGGGAGGATATCCTACGAGCAGTACTTC.

The chain combines TRBV28 with TRBJ1-5; 8 nucleotides align to TRBD1. V lost 6 bases to trimming and J lost 0 bases; unmatched junction nucleotides: 7. CDR1 is MDHEN, CDR2 SYDVKM, per germline. The CDR3 loop spans 16 amino acids. Here the CDR3 DNA reads TGTGCCAGCAGCCGGGGACAGGCGGATAGCAATCAGCCCCAGCATTTT. It encodes CASSRGQADSNQPQHF.

The chain is built from TRBV7-8 and TRBJ2-7; D may be TRBD1 or TRBD2 (5 bases each). The V gene's germline CDR1 is SGHVS and CDR2 FQNEAQ. The V and J ends lost 5 bases and 9 bases respectively, with 11 bases between them. The CDR3 runs to 11 residues. The CDR3 bases are TGTGCCAGCAGCCTGACCGGGGCGCAGTACTTC. It yields the protein CASSLTGAQYF. Supplemented by reference TRBV7-8 and TRBJ2-7, the full variable domain reads GAGVSQSPRYKVAKRGQDVALRCDPISGHVSLFWYQQALGQGPEFLTYFQNEAQLDKSGLPSDRFFAERPEGSVSTLKIQRTQQEDSAVYLCASSLTGAQYFGPGTRLTVT.

The chain combines TRBV6-1 with TRBJ2-7; 8 bases match TRBD1. The CDR3 runs 14 residues. CDR1 MNHNS and CDR2 SASEGT come from the germline V gene. The V segment lost 0 bases and the J segment 3 bases; nucleotides outside the gene matches: 1. The CDR3 spells CASSEAGQGYEQYF. The CDR3 DNA is TGTGCCAGCAGTGAAGCCGGACAGGGCTACGAGCAGTACTTC.

V usage is TRBV18 and J usage is TRBJ2-7; 7 positions match TRBD1. This CDR3 is built from 15 residues. Germline trimming cut 6 bases from V and 4 bases from J; bases unmatched to any gene: 12. Germline lookup yields CDR1 KGHSH and CDR2 LQKENI. The CDR3 here is CASSPGQDSAYEQYF. In DNA, the CDR3 is TGTGCCAGCTCGCCAGGACAGGACTCGGCTTACGAGCAGTACTTC. The full variable domain, rest sourced from reference TRBV18 and TRBJ2-7, is NAGVMQNPRHLVRRRGQEARLRCSPMKGHSHVYWYRQLPEEGLKFMVYLQKENIIDESGMPKERFSAEFPKEGPSILRIQQVVRGDSAAYFCASSPGQDSAYEQYFGPGTRLTVT.

This chain uses TRBV18 with TRBJ1-3; no definite D call. The V gene's germline CDR1 is KGHSH and CDR2 LQKENI. CDR3 length: 15 residues. Trimming removed 2 bases at V and 2 bases at J, with 10 bases between. The CDR3 nucleotides read TGTGCCAGCTCACCAAGTAGAGCGGCTGGAAACACCATATATTTT. It translates to CASSPSRAAGNTIYF.